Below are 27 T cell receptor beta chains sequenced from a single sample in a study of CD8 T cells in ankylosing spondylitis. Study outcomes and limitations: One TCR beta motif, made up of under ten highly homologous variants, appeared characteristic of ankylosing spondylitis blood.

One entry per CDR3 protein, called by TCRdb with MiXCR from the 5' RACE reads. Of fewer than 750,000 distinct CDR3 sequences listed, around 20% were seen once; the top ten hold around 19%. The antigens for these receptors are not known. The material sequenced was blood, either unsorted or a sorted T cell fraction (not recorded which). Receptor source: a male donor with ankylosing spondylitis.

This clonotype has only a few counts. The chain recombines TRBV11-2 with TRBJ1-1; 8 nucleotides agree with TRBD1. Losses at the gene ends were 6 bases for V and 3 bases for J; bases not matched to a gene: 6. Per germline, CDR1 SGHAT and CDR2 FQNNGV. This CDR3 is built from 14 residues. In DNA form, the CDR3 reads TGTGCCAGCAGTATTACAGGGGGGTACACTGAAGCTTTCTTT. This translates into CASSITGGYTEAFF.

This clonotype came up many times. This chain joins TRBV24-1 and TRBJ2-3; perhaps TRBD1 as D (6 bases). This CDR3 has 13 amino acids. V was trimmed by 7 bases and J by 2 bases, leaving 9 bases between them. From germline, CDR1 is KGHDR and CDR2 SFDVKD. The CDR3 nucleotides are TGTGCCACCAGGGACAGTTTCACAGATACGCAGTATTTT. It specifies CATRDSFTDTQYF.

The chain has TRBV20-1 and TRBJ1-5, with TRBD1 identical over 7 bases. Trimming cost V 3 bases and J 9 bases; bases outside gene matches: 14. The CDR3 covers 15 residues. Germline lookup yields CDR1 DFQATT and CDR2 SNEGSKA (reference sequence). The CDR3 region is CSASSSGTVEGPQHF. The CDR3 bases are TGCAGTGCTAGCAGCTCCGGGACAGTTGAAGGGCCCCAGCATTTT.

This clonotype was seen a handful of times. Here the CDR3 reads CASLPGSGRGETQYF. The CDR3 region has the DNA TGTGCCAGCCTCCCCGGGAGCGGGAGGGGAGAGACCCAGTACTTC. The chain uses TRBV7-6 and TRBJ2-5, with 10 bases that match TRBD2. The CDR3 has 15 residues. Looked up from germline, CDR1 is SGHVS and CDR2 is FNYEAQ. Trimming cost V 8 bases and J 4 bases; bases outside gene matches: 10.

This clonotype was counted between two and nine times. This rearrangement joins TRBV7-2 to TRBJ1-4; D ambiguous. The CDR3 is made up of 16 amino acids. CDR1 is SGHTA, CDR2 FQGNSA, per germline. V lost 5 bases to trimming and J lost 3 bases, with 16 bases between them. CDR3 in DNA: TGTGCCAGCAGCGAAGGGCTGGTTTGGCCTAATGAAAAACTGTTTTTT. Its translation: CASSEGLVWPNEKLFF.

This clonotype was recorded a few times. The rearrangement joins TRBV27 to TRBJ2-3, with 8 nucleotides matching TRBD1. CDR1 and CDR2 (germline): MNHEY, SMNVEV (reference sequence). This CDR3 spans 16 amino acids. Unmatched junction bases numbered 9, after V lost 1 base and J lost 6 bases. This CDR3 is CASSLLGQGARDTQYF. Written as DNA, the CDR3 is TGTGCCAGCAGTTTATTGGGGCAGGGGGCCCGGGATACGCAGTATTTT.

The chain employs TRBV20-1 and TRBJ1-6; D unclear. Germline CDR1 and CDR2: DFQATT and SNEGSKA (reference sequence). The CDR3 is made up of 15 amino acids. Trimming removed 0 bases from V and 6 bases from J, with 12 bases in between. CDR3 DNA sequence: TGCAGTGCTAGAGACCCGGGCGGCAGTAATTCACCCCTCCACTTT. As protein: CSARDPGGSNSPLHF.

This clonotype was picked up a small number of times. DNA of the CDR3: TGTGCCAGCAGCGGGGGCCCCTCTCCCAAAGCTTTCTTT. Translating gives CASSGGPSPKAFF. The chain joins TRBV13 to TRBJ1-1; TRBD1 might be the D (6 bases). Trimming stripped 5 bases from V and 9 bases from J, with 16 bases between. The germline gives CDR1 PRHDT, CDR2 FYEKMQ (reference sequence). CDR3 size: 13 residues.

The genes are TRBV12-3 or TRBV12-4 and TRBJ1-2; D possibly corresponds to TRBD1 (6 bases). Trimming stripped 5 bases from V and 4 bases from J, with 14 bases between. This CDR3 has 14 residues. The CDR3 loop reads CASSPRTGAYGYTF. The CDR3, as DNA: TGTGCCAGCAGTCCCCGTACGGGGGCCTATGGCTACACCTTC.

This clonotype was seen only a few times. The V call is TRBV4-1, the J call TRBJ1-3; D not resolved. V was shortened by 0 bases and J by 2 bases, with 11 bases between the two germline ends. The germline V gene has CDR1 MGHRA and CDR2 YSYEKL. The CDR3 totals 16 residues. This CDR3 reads CASSQEFQAAGNTIYF. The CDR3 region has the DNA TGCGCCAGCAGCCAAGAGTTCCAGGCTGCTGGAAACACCATATATTTT.

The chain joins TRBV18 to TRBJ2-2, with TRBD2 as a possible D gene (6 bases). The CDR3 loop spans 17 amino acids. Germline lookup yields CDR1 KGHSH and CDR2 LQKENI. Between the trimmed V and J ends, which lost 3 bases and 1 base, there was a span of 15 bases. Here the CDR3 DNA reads TGTGCCAGCTCACCCCCCCGGGGGAGAGAGAACACCGGGGAGCTGTTTTTT. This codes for CASSPPRGRENTGELFF.

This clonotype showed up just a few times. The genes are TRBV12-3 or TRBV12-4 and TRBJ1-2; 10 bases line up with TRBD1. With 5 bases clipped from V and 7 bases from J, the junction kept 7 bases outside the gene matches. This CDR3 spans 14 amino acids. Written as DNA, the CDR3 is TGTGCCAGCAGTACCAGACAGGGGGCGAGTGGCTACACCTTC. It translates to CASSTRQGASGYTF.

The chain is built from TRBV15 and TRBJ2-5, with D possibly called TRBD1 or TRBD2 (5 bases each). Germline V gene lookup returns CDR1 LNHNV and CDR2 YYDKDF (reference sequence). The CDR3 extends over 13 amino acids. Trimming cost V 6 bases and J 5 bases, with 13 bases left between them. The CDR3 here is CATSWGIEETQYF. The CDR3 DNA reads TGTGCCACCAGTTGGGGGATTGAGGAGACCCAGTACTTC.

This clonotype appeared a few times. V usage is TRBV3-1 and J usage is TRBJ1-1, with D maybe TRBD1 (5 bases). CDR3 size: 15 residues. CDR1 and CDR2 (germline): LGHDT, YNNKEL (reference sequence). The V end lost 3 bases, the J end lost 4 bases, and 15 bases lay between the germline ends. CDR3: CASSQPTGAGTEAFF. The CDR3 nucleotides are TGTGCCAGCAGCCAGCCCACAGGAGCCGGCACTGAAGCTTTCTTT.

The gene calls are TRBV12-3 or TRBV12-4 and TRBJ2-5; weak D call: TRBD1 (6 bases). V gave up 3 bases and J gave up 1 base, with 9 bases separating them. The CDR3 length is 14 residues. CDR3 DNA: TGTGCCAGCAGTTTGGACAGAACCCAAGAGACCCAGTACTTC. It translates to CASSLDRTQETQYF.

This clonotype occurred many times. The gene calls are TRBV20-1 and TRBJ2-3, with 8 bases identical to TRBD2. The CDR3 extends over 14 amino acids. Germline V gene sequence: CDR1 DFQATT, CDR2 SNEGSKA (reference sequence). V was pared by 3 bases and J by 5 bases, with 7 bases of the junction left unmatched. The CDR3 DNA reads TGCAGTGCTAGTGGAAGCGGGAGTTTAGATACGCAGTATTTT. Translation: CSASGSGSLDTQYF.

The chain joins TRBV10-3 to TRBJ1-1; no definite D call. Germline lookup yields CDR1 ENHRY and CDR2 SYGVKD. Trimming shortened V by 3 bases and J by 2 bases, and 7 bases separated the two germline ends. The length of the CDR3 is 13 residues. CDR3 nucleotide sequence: TGTGCCATCAGTGACGTGGACAACACTGAAGCTTTCTTT. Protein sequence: CAISDVDNTEAFF.

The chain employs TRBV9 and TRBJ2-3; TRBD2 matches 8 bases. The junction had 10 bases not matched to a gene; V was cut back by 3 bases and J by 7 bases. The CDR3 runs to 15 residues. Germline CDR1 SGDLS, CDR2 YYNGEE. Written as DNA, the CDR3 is TGTGCCAGCAGCGCACTAGCGGAGGCCCCTCATACGCAGTATTTT. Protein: CASSALAEAPHTQYF.

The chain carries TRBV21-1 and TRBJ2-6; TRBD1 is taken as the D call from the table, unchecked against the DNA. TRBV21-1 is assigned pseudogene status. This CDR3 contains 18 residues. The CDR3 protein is CASGQDGGNYSGANVLTF. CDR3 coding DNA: TGTGCCAGCGGTCAAGACGGGGGGAACTACTCTGGGGCCAACGTCCTGACTTTC.

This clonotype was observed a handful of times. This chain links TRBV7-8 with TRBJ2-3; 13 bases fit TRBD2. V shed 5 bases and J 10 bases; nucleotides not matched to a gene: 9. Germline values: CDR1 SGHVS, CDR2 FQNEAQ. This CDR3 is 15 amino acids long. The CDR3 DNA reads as TGTGCCAGCAGCCATTCCGGGACTAGCGGGATGGCGCAGTATTTT. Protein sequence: CASSHSGTSGMAQYF.

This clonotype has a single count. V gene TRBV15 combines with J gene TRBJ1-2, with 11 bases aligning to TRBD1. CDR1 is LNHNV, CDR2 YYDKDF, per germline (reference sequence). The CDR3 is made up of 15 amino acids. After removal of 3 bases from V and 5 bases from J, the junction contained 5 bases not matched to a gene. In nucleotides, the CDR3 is TGTGCCACCAGCAGCTTCCGGGACAGGGGGTATGGCTACACCTTC. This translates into CATSSFRDRGYGYTF.

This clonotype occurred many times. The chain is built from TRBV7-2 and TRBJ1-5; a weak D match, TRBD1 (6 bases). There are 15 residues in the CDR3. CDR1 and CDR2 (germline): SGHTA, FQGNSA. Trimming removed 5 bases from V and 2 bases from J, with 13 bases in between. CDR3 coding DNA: TGTGCCAGCAGCGCCGGGACAATGGGCAATCAGCCCCAGCATTTT. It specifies CASSAGTMGNQPQHF.

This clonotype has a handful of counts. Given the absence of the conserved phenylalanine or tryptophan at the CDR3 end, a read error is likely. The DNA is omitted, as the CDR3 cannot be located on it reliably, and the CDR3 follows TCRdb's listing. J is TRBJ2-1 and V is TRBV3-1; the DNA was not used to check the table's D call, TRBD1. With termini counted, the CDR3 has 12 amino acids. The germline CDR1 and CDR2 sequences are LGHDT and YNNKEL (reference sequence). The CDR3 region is CATKTPGTPVVY.

Here the CDR3 reads CSATRGGGRMVYNEQFF. The CDR3 DNA reads as TGCAGTGCCACTCGGGGTGGGGGGCGGATGGTCTACAATGAGCAGTTCTTC. The V call is TRBV20-1, the J call TRBJ2-1; D is possibly TRBD1 or TRBD2 (6 bases each). The length of the CDR3 is 17 residues. Trimming took off 6 bases at V and 3 bases at J, with 24 bases between the two ends. Germline assignment: CDR1 DFQATT and CDR2 SNEGSKA (reference sequence).

The CDR3 DNA reads TGTGCCAGCAGTTCCCCGGGACGTATGAACACTGAAGCTTTCTTT. Its protein is CASSSPGRMNTEAFF. This chain connects TRBV6-5 to TRBJ1-1; maybe TRBD1 (5 bases). CDR1 and CDR2 from the germline V gene are MNHEY and SVGAGI. This CDR3 has 15 amino acids. Trimming removed 4 bases from V and 0 bases from J, with 12 bases in between.

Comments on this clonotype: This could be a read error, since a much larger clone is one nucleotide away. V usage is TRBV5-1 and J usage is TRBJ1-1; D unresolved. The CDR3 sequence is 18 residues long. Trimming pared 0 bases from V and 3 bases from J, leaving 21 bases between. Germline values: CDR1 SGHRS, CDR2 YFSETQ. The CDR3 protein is CASSLAAFQEKKHTEAFF. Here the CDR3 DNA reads TGCGCCAGCAGCTTGGCCGCCTTCCAGGAAAAAAAACACACTGAAGCTTTCTTT.

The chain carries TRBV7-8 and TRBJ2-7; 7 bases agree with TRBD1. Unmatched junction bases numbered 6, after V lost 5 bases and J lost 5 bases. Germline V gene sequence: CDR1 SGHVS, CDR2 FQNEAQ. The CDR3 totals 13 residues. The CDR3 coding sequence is TGTGCCAGCAGCGTGACAGGGTGGGACGAGCAGTACTTC. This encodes CASSVTGWDEQYF.